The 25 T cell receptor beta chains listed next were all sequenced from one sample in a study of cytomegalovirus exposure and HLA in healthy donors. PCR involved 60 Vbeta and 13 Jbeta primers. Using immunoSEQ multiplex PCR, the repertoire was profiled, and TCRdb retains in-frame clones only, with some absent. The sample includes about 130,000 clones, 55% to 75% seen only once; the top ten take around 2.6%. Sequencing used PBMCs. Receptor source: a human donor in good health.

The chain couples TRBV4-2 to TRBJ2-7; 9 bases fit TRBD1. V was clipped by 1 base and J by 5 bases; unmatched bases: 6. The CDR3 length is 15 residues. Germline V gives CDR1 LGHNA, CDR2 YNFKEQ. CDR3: CASSQARTGVDEQYF. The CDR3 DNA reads TGTGCCAGCAGCCAAGCGCGGACAGGGGTGGACGAGCAGTACTTC.

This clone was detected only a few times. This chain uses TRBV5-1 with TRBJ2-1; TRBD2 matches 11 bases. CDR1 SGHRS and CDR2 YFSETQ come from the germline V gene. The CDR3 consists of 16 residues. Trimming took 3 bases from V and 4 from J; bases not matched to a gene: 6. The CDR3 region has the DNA TGCGCCAGCAGCTCACCGGGACTAGCGGATTACAATGAGCAGTTCTTC. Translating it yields CASSSPGLADYNEQFF.

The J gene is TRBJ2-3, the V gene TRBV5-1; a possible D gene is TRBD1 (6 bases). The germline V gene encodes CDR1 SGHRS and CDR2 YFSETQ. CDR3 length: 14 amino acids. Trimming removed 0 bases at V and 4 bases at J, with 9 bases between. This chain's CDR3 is CASSLAGVPDTQYF. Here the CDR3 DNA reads TGCGCCAGCAGCTTGGCAGGGGTCCCAGATACGCAGTATTTT.

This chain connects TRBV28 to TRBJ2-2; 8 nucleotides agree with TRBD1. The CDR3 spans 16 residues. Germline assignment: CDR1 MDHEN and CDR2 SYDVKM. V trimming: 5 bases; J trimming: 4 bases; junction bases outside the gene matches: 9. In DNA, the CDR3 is TGTGCCAGCAGTACCTACAGGGGGTTTGCCACCGGGGAGCTGTTTTTT. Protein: CASSTYRGFATGELFF.

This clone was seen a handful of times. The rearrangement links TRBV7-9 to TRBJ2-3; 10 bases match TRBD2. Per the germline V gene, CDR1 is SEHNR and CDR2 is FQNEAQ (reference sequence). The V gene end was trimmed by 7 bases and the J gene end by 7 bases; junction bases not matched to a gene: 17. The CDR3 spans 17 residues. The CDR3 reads CASTTLPGLAGGNTQYF. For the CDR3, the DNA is TGTGCCAGCACTACCCTCCCCGGGTTAGCGGGGGGAAATACGCAGTATTTT.

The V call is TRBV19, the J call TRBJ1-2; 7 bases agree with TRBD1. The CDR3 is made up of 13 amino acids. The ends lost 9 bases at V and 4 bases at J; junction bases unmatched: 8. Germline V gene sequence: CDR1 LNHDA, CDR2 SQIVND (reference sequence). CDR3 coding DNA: TGTGCCAGCATTGATCCAGGGGGCTATGGCTACACCTTC. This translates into CASIDPGGYGYTF.

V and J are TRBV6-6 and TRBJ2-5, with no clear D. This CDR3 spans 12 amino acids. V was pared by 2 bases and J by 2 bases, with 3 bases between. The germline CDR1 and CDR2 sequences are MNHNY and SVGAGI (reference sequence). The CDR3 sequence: CASSYPQETQYF. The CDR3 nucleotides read TGTGCCAGCAGTTACCCTCAAGAGACCCAGTACTTC.

The CDR3 DNA follows: TGTGCCTGGAAGGTTTTGGGGGGGCATGGCACAGATACGCAGTATTTT. Amino acid sequence: CAWKVLGGHGTDTQYF. V gene TRBV30 combines with J gene TRBJ2-3; TRBD2 is a possible D gene (7 bases). Germline loops: CDR1 GTSNPN, CDR2 SVGIG (reference sequence). V gave up 4 bases and J gave up 1 base, with 18 bases separating them. The CDR3 runs to 16 residues. Filled out from reference TRBV30 and TRBJ2-3, the complete variable domain reads SQTIHQWPATLVQPVGSPLSLECTVEGTSNPNLYWYRQAAGRGLQLLFYSVGIGQISSEVPQNLSASRPQDRQFILSSKKLLLSDSGFYLCAWKVLGGHGTDTQYFGPGTRLTVL.

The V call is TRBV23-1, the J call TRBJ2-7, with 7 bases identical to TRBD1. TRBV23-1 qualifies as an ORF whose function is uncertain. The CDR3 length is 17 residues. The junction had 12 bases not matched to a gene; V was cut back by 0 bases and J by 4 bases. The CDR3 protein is CASSQSEHRGPFYEQYF. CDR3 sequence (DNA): TGCGCCAGCAGTCAATCCGAACACAGGGGACCCTTTTACGAGCAGTACTTC.

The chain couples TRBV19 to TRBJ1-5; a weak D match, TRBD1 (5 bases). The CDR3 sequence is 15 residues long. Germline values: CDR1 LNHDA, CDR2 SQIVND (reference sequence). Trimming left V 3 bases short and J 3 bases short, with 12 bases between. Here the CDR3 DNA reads TGTGCCAGTAGTATCTCTAGGGGAAACAATCAGCCCCAGCATTTT. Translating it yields CASSISRGNNQPQHF.

CDR3 residues: CASSEVGVEAFF. CDR3 in DNA: TGTGCCAGCAGTGAAGTCGGAGTTGAAGCTTTCTTT. This chain connects TRBV2 to TRBJ1-1; D remains ambiguous. V lost 1 base and J 7 bases, leaving 7 bases between the germline ends. CDR1 SNHLY and CDR2 FYNNEI come from the germline V gene. The CDR3 length is 12 residues.

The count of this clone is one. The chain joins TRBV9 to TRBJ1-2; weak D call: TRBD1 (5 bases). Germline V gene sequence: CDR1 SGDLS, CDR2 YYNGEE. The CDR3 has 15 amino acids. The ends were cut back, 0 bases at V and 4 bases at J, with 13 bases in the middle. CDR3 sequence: CASSVAAGQGYGYTF. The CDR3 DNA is TGTGCCAGCAGCGTAGCGGCAGGGCAGGGCTATGGCTACACCTTC.

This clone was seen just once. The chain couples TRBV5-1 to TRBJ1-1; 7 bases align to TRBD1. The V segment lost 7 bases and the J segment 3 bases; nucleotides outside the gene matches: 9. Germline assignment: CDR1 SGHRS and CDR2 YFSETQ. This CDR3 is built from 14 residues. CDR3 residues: CASRKQGGDTEAFF. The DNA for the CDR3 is TGCGCCAGCCGCAAGCAGGGGGGAGACACTGAAGCTTTCTTT.

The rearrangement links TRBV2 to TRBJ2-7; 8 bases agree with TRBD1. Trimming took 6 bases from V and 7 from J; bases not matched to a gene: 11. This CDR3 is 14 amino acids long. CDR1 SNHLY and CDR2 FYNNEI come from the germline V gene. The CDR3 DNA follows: TGTGCCAGCAGCATACTCAGGGGGCTCTGGGAGCAGTACTTC. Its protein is CASSILRGLWEQYF.

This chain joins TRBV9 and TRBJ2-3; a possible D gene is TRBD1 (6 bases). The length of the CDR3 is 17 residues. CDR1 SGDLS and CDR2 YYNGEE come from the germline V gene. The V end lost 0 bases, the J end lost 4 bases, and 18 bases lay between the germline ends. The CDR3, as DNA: TGTGCCAGCAGCGTAGGGGGCAGGGGCAGACACGCAGATACGCAGTATTTT. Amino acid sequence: CASSVGGRGRHADTQYF.

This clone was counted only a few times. CDR3 protein: CASSLDPPGEQYF. The CDR3 nucleotides are TGCGCCAGCAGCTTGGACCCGCCGGGCGAGCAGTACTTC. The rearrangement uses TRBV5-1 and TRBJ2-7, with no clear D. There are 13 residues in the CDR3. Between the trimmed V and J ends, which lost 0 bases and 6 bases, there was a span of 10 bases. Germline V gene data show CDR1 as SGHRS and CDR2 as YFSETQ.

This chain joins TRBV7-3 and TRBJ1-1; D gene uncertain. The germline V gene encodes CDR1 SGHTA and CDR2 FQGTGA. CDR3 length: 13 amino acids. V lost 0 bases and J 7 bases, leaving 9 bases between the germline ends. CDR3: CASSLTDRGEAFF. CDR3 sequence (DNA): TGTGCCAGCAGCTTAACGGATCGGGGTGAAGCTTTCTTT. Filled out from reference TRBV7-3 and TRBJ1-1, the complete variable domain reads GAGVSQTPSNKVTEKGKYVELRCDPISGHTALYWYRQSLGQGPEFLIYFQGTGAADDSGLPNDRFFAVRPEGSVSTLKIQRTERGDSAVYLCASSLTDRGEAFFGQGTRLTVV.

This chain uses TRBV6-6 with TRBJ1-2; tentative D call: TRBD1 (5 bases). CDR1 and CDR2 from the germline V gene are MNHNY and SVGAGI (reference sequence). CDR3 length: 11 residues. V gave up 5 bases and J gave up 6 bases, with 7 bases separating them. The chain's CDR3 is CASSPRDGYTF. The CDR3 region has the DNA TGTGCCAGCAGTCCCAGGGATGGCTACACCTTC.

The CDR3 is CASSQGTGNEQYF. CDR3 in DNA: TGTGCCAGCAGCCAAGGGACAGGGAACGAGCAGTACTTC. The genes are TRBV7-9 and TRBJ2-7, with TRBD1 matching 9 bases. CDR1 is SEHNR, CDR2 FQNEAQ, per germline (reference sequence). This CDR3 has 13 residues. The V and J ends lost 5 bases and 5 bases, in that order; junction bases with no gene match: 4.

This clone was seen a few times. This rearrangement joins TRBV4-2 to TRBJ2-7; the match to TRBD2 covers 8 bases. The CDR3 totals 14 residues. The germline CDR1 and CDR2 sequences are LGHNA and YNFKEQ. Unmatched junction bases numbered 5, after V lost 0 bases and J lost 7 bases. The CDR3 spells CASSQDVTSGEQYF. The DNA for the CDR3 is TGTGCCAGCAGCCAAGATGTCACTAGCGGTGAGCAGTACTTC.

The CDR3, as DNA: TGTGCCAGTAGTGAACAGGGATACGAGCAGTACTTC. It yields the protein CASSEQGYEQYF. This chain joins TRBV19 and TRBJ2-7, with a tentative D call TRBD1 (6 bases). Germline CDR1 is LNHDA and CDR2 is SQIVND (reference sequence). The CDR3 has 12 residues. The V and J ends lost 5 bases and 4 bases respectively, with 9 bases between them.

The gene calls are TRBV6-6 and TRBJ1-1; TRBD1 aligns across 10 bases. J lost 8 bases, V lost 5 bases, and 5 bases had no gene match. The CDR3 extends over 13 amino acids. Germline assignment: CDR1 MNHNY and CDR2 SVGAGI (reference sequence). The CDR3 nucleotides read TGTGCCAGCAGTACCCCGGGACAGGGGGAAGCTTTCTTT. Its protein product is CASSTPGQGEAFF.

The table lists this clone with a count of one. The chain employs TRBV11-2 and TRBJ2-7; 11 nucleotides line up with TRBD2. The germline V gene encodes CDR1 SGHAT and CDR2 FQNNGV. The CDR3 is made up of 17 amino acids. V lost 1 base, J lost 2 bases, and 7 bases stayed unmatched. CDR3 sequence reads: CASSLASGRTHTYEQYF. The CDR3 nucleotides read TGTGCCAGCAGCTTAGCTAGCGGGAGGACCCACACCTACGAGCAGTACTTC.

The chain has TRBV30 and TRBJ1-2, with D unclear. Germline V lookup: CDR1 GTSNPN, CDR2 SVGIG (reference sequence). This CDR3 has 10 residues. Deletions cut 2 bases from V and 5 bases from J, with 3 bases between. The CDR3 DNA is TGTGCCTGGAGTCAGTATGGCTACACCTTC. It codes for CAWSQYGYTF.

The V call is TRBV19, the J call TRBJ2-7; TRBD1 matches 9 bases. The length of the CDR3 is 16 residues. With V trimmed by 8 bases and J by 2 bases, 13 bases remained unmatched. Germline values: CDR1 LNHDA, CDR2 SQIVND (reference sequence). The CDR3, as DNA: TGTGCCAGTCAAGTCGGATCCGGGACAGGGACCTACGAGCAGTACTTC. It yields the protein CASQVGSGTGTYEQYF.